This T cell receptor beta chain is from a study of control samples from healthy donors and cancer patients. Measured with immunoSEQ multiplex PCR; TCRdb has only the in-frame clones, and not every one. Among over 85,000 clones listed, less than 85% were seen once. The sequenced sample consisted of PBMCs. The clonotype was recovered from a man in his 70s with lung cancer.

The CDR3 DNA follows: TGCGCCAGCAGCTCCGGGACCCAGGGAAGAGATACGCAGTATTTT. Amino acids: CASSSGTQGRDTQYF. This chain connects TRBV5-1 to TRBJ2-3; D is perhaps TRBD1 or TRBD2 (5 bases each). V gave up 3 bases and J gave up 5 bases, with 16 bases separating them. The CDR3 sequence is 15 residues long. Germline assignment: CDR1 SGHRS and CDR2 YFSETQ.